Each of the 18 T cell receptor beta chains below was sequenced from the same sample in a study of CD8+ T cells in alopecia areata. RNA was isolated and reverse transcribed to cDNA, the sequencing template. Sequencing used immunoSEQ multiplex PCR; TCRdb keeps in-frame clones, though not all of them. The sample comprises some 200,000 clones, 50% to 60% of which are singletons, and roughly 14% rests with the top ten. The material was CD4+ T cells sorted from blood, obtained at week 0. These receptors all stem from a human donor with alopecia areata.

In its sample, this clone was seen a few times. J is TRBJ2-7 and V is TRBV29-1, with D perhaps matching TRBD1 or TRBD2 (5 bases each). The germline gives CDR1 SQVTM, CDR2 ANQGSEA. This CDR3 is built from 13 residues. The germline V and J ends were trimmed by 7 bases and 0 bases, with 13 bases remaining between them. The chain's CDR3 is CSGLGTSSYEQYF. CDR3 DNA sequence: TGCAGCGGGTTGGGGACCAGCTCCTACGAGCAGTACTTC.

This clone was seen a few times. The chain combines TRBV20-1 with TRBJ1-5; D remains ambiguous. Between the trimmed V and J ends, which lost 5 bases and 4 bases, there was a span of 6 bases. The CDR3 has 11 residues. Per germline, CDR1 DFQATT and CDR2 SNEGSKA (reference sequence). CDR3 sequence: CSAGSNQPQHF. The DNA for the CDR3 is TGCAGTGCTGGGAGTAATCAGCCCCAGCATTTT.

This chain links TRBV29-1 with TRBJ2-2, with a weak D call TRBD2 (6 bases). V was shortened by 4 bases and J by 4 bases, with 10 bases between the two germline ends. The CDR3 runs to 13 residues. Germline V gene data show CDR1 as SQVTM and CDR2 as ANQGSEA. The CDR3 sequence: CSVGGVFTGELFF. CDR3 nucleotide sequence: TGCAGCGTTGGGGGGGTCTTCACCGGGGAGCTGTTTTTT.

The V gene is TRBV30, the J gene TRBJ2-2; 8 bases line up with TRBD1. The ends lost 6 bases at V and 5 bases at J; junction bases unmatched: 5. Germline lookup yields CDR1 GTSNPN and CDR2 SVGIG (reference sequence). The CDR3 totals 13 residues. The CDR3 DNA reads TGTGCCTGCAGGACAGGGCGAACCGGGGAGCTGTTTTTT. Its translation is CACRTGRTGELFF.

The chain joins TRBV5-6 to TRBJ1-2; D unclear. The CDR3 is 15 residues long. CDR1 and CDR2 from the germline V gene are SGHDT and YYEEEE. V lost 2 bases to trimming and J lost 4 bases, with 15 bases between them. The CDR3 DNA reads TGTGCCAGCAGCTTTGGAGGAGGAGGTGCCTATGGCTACACCTTC. Its translation is CASSFGGGGAYGYTF.

This clone was found a few times. J is TRBJ2-5 and V is TRBV29-1, with D uncertain. Germline lookup yields CDR1 SQVTM and CDR2 ANQGSEA. V lost 6 bases and J lost 2, with 13 bases in between. The CDR3 consists of 13 residues. CDR3 bases: TGCAGCGTCTCGAGGAGTTGGCAAGAGACCCAGTACTTC. Its translation: CSVSRSWQETQYF.

This clone was seen a few times. V usage is TRBV14 and J usage is TRBJ1-1; no clear D. The CDR3 runs to 11 residues. V was pared by 5 bases and J by 4 bases, with 5 bases between. Germline V lookup: CDR1 SGHDN, CDR2 FVKESK. DNA for the CDR3: TGTGCCAGCAGCACGAGCACTGAAGCTTTCTTT. It specifies CASSTSTEAFF.

The chain carries TRBV2 and TRBJ2-1; no clear D. Germline V lookup: CDR1 SNHLY, CDR2 FYNNEI. Trimming cost V 5 bases and J 9 bases, with 8 bases left between them. The CDR3 totals 11 residues. In nucleotides, the CDR3 is TGTGCCAGCAGTCGGCTACCTGAGCAGTTCTTC. This codes for CASSRLPEQFF.

The J gene is TRBJ2-7, the V gene TRBV18; D perhaps matches TRBD1 (6 bases). CDR1 is KGHSH and CDR2 is LQKENI in the germline V gene. This CDR3 comprises 16 residues. Trimming removed 2 bases at V and 6 bases at J, with 20 bases between. The CDR3 DNA is TGTGCCAGCTCACCAGAGATGGCACTACGAGGGGGCGAGCAGTACTTC. It encodes CASSPEMALRGGEQYF.

The chain employs TRBV5-6 and TRBJ2-7; possibly TRBD1 for D (6 bases). CDR1 and CDR2 (germline): SGHDT, YYEEEE. The CDR3 has 14 amino acids. Deletions cut 1 base from V and 7 bases from J, with 15 bases between. CDR3 loop: CASSLRDRPTEQYF. CDR3 nucleotides: TGTGCCAGCAGCTTGCGAGACAGGCCTACGGAGCAGTACTTC.

The V and J genes are TRBV28 and TRBJ1-2; D might be TRBD1 (6 bases). The CDR3 runs 13 residues. The germline gives CDR1 MDHEN, CDR2 SYDVKM. Trimming left V 3 bases short and J 3 bases short, with 8 bases between. The CDR3 DNA is TGTGCCAGCAGTTTGGGGGCCTACTATGGCTACACCTTC. This translates into CASSLGAYYGYTF.

V gene TRBV27 combines with J gene TRBJ2-1; D possibly matches TRBD1 or TRBD2 (5 bases each). CDR1 and CDR2 from the germline V gene are MNHEY and SMNVEV (reference sequence). The CDR3 contains 15 residues. The ends were cut back, 5 bases at V and 5 bases at J, with 16 bases in the middle. The CDR3 sequence is CASSLQTLGDNEQFF. CDR3 nucleotides: TGTGCCAGCAGTCTTCAAACCTTGGGGGACAATGAGCAGTTCTTC.

This clone was picked up many times. This chain links TRBV14 with TRBJ2-7; TRBD1 is a possible D gene (5 bases). This CDR3 spans 14 amino acids. Trimming shortened V by 4 bases and J by 4 bases, and 14 bases separated the two germline ends. Germline-derived CDR1 and CDR2 are SGHDN and FVKESK. The CDR3 nucleotides read TGTGCCAGCAGCCGAAATCCGCAGGGATACGAGCAGTACTTC. Its protein is CASSRNPQGYEQYF.

The chain employs TRBV29-1 and TRBJ1-1, with a tentative D call TRBD1 (6 bases). Germline lookup yields CDR1 SQVTM and CDR2 ANQGSEA. This CDR3 has 13 amino acids. With 7 bases removed from V and 1 base from J, the gap between germline ends came to 13 bases. The CDR3 is CSAAGHRNTEAFF. The CDR3 DNA reads TGCAGCGCCGCGGGACACCGGAACACTGAAGCTTTCTTT.

The V and J genes are TRBV6-4 and TRBJ1-5; no clear D. Germline V gene data show CDR1 as MRHNA and CDR2 as SNTAGT. V lost 8 bases and J lost 6, with 8 bases in between. The CDR3 runs to 11 residues. The CDR3 here is CASGIGQPQHF. In nucleotides, the CDR3 is TGTGCCAGCGGGATCGGTCAGCCCCAGCATTTT.

This clone has a handful of counts. This chain links TRBV7-9 with TRBJ1-1; D is uncertain. There are 12 residues in the CDR3. Germline loops: CDR1 SEHNR, CDR2 FQNEAQ (reference sequence). Trimming stripped 3 bases from V and 4 bases from J, with 6 bases between. The CDR3 DNA reads TGTGCCAGCAGCTTTCAGAGCACTGAAGCTTTCTTT. This gives the protein CASSFQSTEAFF. Full variable domain (rest looked up from reference TRBV7-9 and TRBJ1-1): DTGVSQNPRHKITKRGQNVTFRCDPISEHNRLYWYRQTLGQGPEFLTYFQNEAQLEKSRLLSDRFSAERPKGSFSTLEIQRTEQGDSAMYLCASSFQSTEAFFGQGTRLTVV.

This sequence joins TRBV4-1 and TRBJ2-7; 10 bases fit TRBD1. The CDR3 covers 15 residues. Germline V gene lookup returns CDR1 MGHRA and CDR2 YSYEKL. Trimming took 5 bases from V and 4 from J; bases not matched to a gene: 8. The CDR3 region has the DNA TGCGCCAGCAGCACAACCCGGGACAGGGGTTACGAGCAGTACTTC. Translation gives CASSTTRDRGYEQYF.

The rearrangement joins TRBV30 to TRBJ1-5; D is perhaps TRBD1 (5 bases). The CDR3 is made up of 13 amino acids. The V gene's germline CDR1 is GTSNPN and CDR2 SVGIG (reference sequence). Between the trimmed V and J ends, which lost 5 bases and 4 bases, there was a span of 12 bases. The CDR3, as DNA: TGTGCCTGGGGGGCCGGACGGAATCAGCCCCAGCATTTT. Its translation is CAWGAGRNQPQHF.